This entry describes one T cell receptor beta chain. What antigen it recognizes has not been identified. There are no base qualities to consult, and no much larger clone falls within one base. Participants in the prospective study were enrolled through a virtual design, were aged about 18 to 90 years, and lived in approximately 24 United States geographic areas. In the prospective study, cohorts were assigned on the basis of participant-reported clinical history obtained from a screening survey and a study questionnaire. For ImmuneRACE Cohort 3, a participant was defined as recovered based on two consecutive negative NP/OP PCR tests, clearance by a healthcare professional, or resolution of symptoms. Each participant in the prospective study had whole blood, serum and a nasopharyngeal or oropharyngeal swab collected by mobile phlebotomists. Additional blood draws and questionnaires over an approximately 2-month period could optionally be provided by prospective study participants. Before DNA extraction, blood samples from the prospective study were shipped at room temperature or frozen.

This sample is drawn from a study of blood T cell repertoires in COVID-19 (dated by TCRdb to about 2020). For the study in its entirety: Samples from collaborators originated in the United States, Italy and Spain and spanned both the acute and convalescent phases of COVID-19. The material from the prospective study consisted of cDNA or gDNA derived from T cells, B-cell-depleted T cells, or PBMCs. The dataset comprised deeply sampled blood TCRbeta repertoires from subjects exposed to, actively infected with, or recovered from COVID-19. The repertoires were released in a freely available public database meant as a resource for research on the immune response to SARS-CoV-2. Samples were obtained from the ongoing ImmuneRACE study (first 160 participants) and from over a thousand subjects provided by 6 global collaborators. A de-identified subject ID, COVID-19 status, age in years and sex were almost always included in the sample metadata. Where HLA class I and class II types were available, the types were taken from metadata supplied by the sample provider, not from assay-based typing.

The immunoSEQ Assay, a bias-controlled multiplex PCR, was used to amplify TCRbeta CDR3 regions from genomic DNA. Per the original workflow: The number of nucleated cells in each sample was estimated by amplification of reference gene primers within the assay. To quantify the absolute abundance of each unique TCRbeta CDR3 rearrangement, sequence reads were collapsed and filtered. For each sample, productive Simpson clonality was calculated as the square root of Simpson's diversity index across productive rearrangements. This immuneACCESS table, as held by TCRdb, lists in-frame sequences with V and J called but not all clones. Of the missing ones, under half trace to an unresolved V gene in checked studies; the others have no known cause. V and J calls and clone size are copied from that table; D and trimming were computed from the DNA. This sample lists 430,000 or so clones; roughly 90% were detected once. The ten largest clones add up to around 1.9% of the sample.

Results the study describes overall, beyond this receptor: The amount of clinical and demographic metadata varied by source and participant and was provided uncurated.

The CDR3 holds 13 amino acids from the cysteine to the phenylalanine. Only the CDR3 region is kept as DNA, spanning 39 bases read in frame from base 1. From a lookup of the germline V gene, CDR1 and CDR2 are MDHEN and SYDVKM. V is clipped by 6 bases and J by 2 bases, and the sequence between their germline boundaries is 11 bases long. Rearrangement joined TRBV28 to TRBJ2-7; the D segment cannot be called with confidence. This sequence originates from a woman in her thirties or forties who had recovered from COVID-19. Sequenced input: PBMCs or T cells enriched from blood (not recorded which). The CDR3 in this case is CASSGSSPYEQYF. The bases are TGTGCCAGCAGCGGGTCTTCACCCTACGAGCAGTACTTC.